The rows below give T cell receptor beta chains drawn from one sample of a study of cytomegalovirus exposure and HLA in healthy donors. Using immunoSEQ multiplex PCR, the repertoire was profiled, and TCRdb retains in-frame clones only, with some absent. The sample includes roughly 190,000 clones, about 81% of them seen just once. The sample taken for sequencing was PBMCs. These receptors were taken from a man younger than 30 in good health and CMV-seronegative. Both conserved end residues are part of each CDR3. The D gene is left open where the match is weak. Clone size is given for some rows only: seen once, a few or many times, or a class if the clone is expanded.

length: 16
D: NA
V: TRBV4-3
size: NA
J: TRBJ2-1
DNA: TGCGCCAGCAGCCACCTGGACTCCAGCTCCTACAATGAGCAGTTCTTC
CDR3: CASSHLDSSSYNEQFF

length: 13
D: TRBD2
V: TRBV29-1
size: NA
J: TRBJ2-1
DNA: TGCAGCGGGGCCGGGACTAACTACAATGAGCAGTTCTTC
CDR3: CSGAGTNYNEQFF

length: 16
D: TRBD1
V: TRBV19
size: NA
J: TRBJ1-5
DNA: TGTGCCAGTAGTCCACGGGACAGGGGAAGAAATCAGCCCCAGCATTTT
CDR3: CASSPRDRGRNQPQHF

length: 11
D: NA
V: TRBV14
size: NA
J: TRBJ2-5
DNA: TGTGCCAGCAGCCAAGAAGCGGTTCAGTACTTC
CDR3: CASSQEAVQYF

length: 14
D: TRBD1
V: TRBV10-3
size: NA
J: TRBJ1-1
DNA: TGTGCCATCAGTGGGGGACAGGGCTTGTCCGAAGCTTTCTTT
CDR3: CAISGGQGLSEAFF

length: 13
D: NA
V: TRBV14
size: few
J: TRBJ1-1
DNA: TGTGCCAGCAGCCAAGATCGAAACGAGAGGGCTTTCTTT
CDR3: CASSQDRNERAFF

length: 15
D: TRBD1
V: TRBV5-4
size: NA
J: TRBJ2-3
DNA: TGTGCCACCCTTCCGGGACAGGGACGCACAGATACGCAGTATTTT
CDR3: CATLPGQGRTDTQYF

length: 16
D: NA
V: TRBV19
size: NA
J: TRBJ1-3
DNA: TGTGCCAGTAGATCACGACGGGTTACCTCTGGAAACACCATATATTTT
CDR3: CASRSRRVTSGNTIYF

length: 16
D: TRBD1
V: TRBV28
size: once
J: TRBJ1-2
DNA: TGTGCCAGCAGTTCGGAGACAGGGGCCGTTTTCTATGGCTACACCTTC
CDR3: CASSSETGAVFYGYTF

length: 14
D: NA
V: TRBV7-3
size: few
J: TRBJ2-7
DNA: TGTGCCAGCAGCGTCGGGACTGGGCCCTACGAGCAGTACTTC
CDR3: CASSVGTGPYEQYF

length: 13
D: NA
V: TRBV6-1
size: once
J: TRBJ1-2
DNA: TGTGCCACCGCGGAAGGTTTTTACTATGGCTACACCTTC
CDR3: CATAEGFYYGYTF

length: 15
D: NA
V: TRBV21-1
size: NA
J: TRBJ1-1
DNA: TGTGCCAGCAGCAAAGCCCGGGGTTGGAACACTGAAGCTTTCTTT
CDR3: CASSKARGWNTEAFF

length: 13
D: NA
V: TRBV6-5
size: NA
J: TRBJ2-1
DNA: TGTGCCAGCAGTGCGGACTTCGACAATGAGCAGTTCTTC
CDR3: CASSADFDNEQFF

length: 17
D: NA
V: TRBV4-1
size: NA
J: TRBJ2-2
DNA: TGCGCCAGCAGCCAACAGATTTGGCCAGATAACACCGGGGAGCTGTTTTTT
CDR3: CASSQQIWPDNTGELFF

length: 12
D: NA
V: TRBV9
size: NA
J: TRBJ2-3
DNA: TGTGCCAGCAGCGTAGCGGCAGATACGCAGTATTTT
CDR3: CASSVAADTQYF

length: 14
D: NA
V: TRBV7-2
size: NA
J: TRBJ1-1
DNA: TGTGCCAGCAGCCCATTCCAGGGGAGCACTGAAGCTTTCTTT
CDR3: CASSPFQGSTEAFF

length: 16
D: TRBD1
V: TRBV19
size: NA
J: TRBJ2-5
DNA: TGTGCCAGTAGTATACCCCGACAGGGGGCTGGAGAGACCCAGTACTTC
CDR3: CASSIPRQGAGETQYF

length: 14
D: TRBD1
V: TRBV5-4
size: once
J: TRBJ1-1
DNA: TGTGCCAGCGTTCGACAGGGGATGAACACTGAAGCTTTCTTT
CDR3: CASVRQGMNTEAFF

length: 14
D: TRBD1
V: TRBV5-1
size: NA
J: TRBJ1-2
DNA: TGCGCCAGCAGTTCGGACAGGGGGCCTGATGGCTACACCTTC
CDR3: CASSSDRGPDGYTF

length: 16
D: TRBD1
V: TRBV7-2
size: few
J: TRBJ2-1
DNA: TGTGCCAGCAGCGCCATCGGACAGGGTGGGTACAATGAGCAGTTCTTC
CDR3: CASSAIGQGGYNEQFF

length: 15
D: NA
V: TRBV4-3
size: NA
J: TRBJ2-1
DNA: TGCGCCAGCAGCCAAGAAGGGGTCGCCTACAATGAGCAGTTCTTC
CDR3: CASSQEGVAYNEQFF

length: 15
D: TRBD1
V: TRBV15
size: once
J: TRBJ2-1
DNA: TGTGCCACCAGCAGCGACTACCGGGACAGCTATGAGCAGTTCTTC
CDR3: CATSSDYRDSYEQFF

length: 15
D: TRBD2
V: TRBV28
size: NA
J: TRBJ2-7
DNA: TGTGCCAGCAGTGACAGCGGGAGGGGCTCCTACGAGCAGTACTTC
CDR3: CASSDSGRGSYEQYF

length: 16
D: TRBD1
V: TRBV6-6
size: NA
J: TRBJ2-7
DNA: TGTGCCAGCAGTTACAAAACCGGGACAGGGGCTTACGAGCAGTACTTC
CDR3: CASSYKTGTGAYEQYF

length: 16
D: NA
V: TRBV5-1
size: NA
J: TRBJ2-2
DNA: TGCGCCAGCAGCTTAACAGCCAACCCGAACACCGGGGAGCTGTTTTTT
CDR3: CASSLTANPNTGELFF

length: 15
D: NA
V: TRBV4-3
size: NA
J: TRBJ2-5
DNA: TGCGCCAGCAGCCAAGATTCGGGACTCCCAGAGACCCAGTACTTC
CDR3: CASSQDSGLPETQYF

length: 13
D: TRBD1
V: TRBV19
size: NA
J: TRBJ1-5
DNA: TGTGCCAGTAAGGGGACAGGTAATCAGCCCCAGCATTTT
CDR3: CASKGTGNQPQHF

length: 14
D: TRBD1
V: TRBV6-1
size: NA
J: TRBJ2-1
DNA: TGTGCCAGCAGGGGGACAGGAGGTCACAATGAGCAGTTCTTC
CDR3: CASRGTGGHNEQFF

length: 16
D: TRBD1
V: TRBV2
size: NA
J: TRBJ2-2
DNA: TGTGCCAGCAGCGCCGGGACAGGGTGGAGGGGCGGGGAGCTGTTTTTT
CDR3: CASSAGTGWRGGELFF

length: 16
D: NA
V: TRBV15
size: NA
J: TRBJ2-1
DNA: TGTGCCACCAGCAGACCGAGGGGGGGGATTTACAATGAGCAGTTCTTC
CDR3: CATSRPRGGIYNEQFF

length: 13
D: TRBD2
V: TRBV27
size: NA
J: TRBJ2-1
DNA: TGTGCCAGCAGTCTAGCGGCCTACAATGAGCAGTTCTTC
CDR3: CASSLAAYNEQFF

length: 14
D: NA
V: TRBV7-8
size: NA
J: TRBJ2-2
DNA: TGTGCCAGCAGCTTTGCAGGAAACACCGGGGAGCTGTTTTTT
CDR3: CASSFAGNTGELFF

length: 14
D: NA
V: TRBV7-9
size: NA
J: TRBJ2-7
DNA: TGTGCCAGCAGCTTAGCGACAGTCACCTACGAGCAGTACTTC
CDR3: CASSLATVTYEQYF

length: 15
D: NA
V: TRBV15
size: few
J: TRBJ2-7
DNA: TGTGCCACCAGCGAGGCCCTTAGGGGGTCGGACGAGCAGTACTTC
CDR3: CATSEALRGSDEQYF

length: 13
D: NA
V: TRBV5-1
size: few
J: TRBJ2-5
DNA: TGCGCCAGCAGAAGGGACTTCCAAGAGACCCAGTACTTC
CDR3: CASRRDFQETQYF

length: 14
D: NA
V: TRBV2
size: NA
J: TRBJ2-2
DNA: TGTGCCGGAGCGGGTGGGCGGAACACCGGGGAGCTGTTTTTT
CDR3: CAGAGGRNTGELFF

length: 13
D: TRBD2
V: TRBV29-1
size: NA
J: TRBJ2-3
DNA: TGCAGCGTTGAAAGCGGGGGGACAGATACGCAGTATTTT
CDR3: CSVESGGTDTQYF

length: 14
D: NA
V: TRBV7-9
size: NA
J: TRBJ1-1
DNA: TGTGCCAGCGAGCGGTCAGTCATGAACACTGAAGCTTTCTTT
CDR3: CASERSVMNTEAFF

length: 16
D: TRBD2
V: TRBV7-8
size: NA
J: TRBJ2-3
DNA: TGTGCCAGCAGCCCCCCAGCGGGAGGGGTCACAGATACGCAGTATTTT
CDR3: CASSPPAGGVTDTQYF

length: 16
D: TRBD2
V: TRBV7-9
size: few
J: TRBJ2-3
DNA: TGTTCCAGCAGCCTTCAGCGGGGGGGGCTCACAGATACGCAGTATTTT
CDR3: CSSSLQRGGLTDTQYF

length: 15
D: TRBD1
V: TRBV5-4
size: NA
J: TRBJ1-2
DNA: TGTGCCAGCAGATCAATTACAGGGGCCCACTATGGCTACACCTTC
CDR3: CASRSITGAHYGYTF

length: 17
D: NA
V: TRBV4-2
size: NA
J: TRBJ1-2
DNA: TGTGCCAGCAGCCAAGAGAACGGGACACCGACTAACTATGGCTACACCTTC
CDR3: CASSQENGTPTNYGYTF

length: 13
D: NA
V: TRBV21-1
size: NA
J: TRBJ1-1
DNA: TGTGCCATACGCTGGCAGGGGGCAATTGAAGCTTTCTTT
CDR3: CAIRWQGAIEAFF

length: 13
D: NA
V: TRBV6-5
size: NA
J: TRBJ2-1
DNA: TGTGCCAGCAGTTACTCGAAACTAAGTGAGCAGTTCTTC
CDR3: CASSYSKLSEQFF

length: 19
D: TRBD2
V: TRBV29-1
size: NA
J: TRBJ2-5
DNA: TGCAGCGTTGTGGGGAGAAAGGGACTAGCGGAAACGTACCAAGAGACCCAGTACTTC
CDR3: CSVVGRKGLAETYQETQYF

length: 16
D: NA
V: TRBV4-1
size: NA
J: TRBJ2-6
DNA: TGCGCCAGCAGCCCGCGACAGTTCTCTGGGGCCAACGTCCTGACTTTC
CDR3: CASSPRQFSGANVLTF

length: 16
D: NA
V: TRBV28
size: NA
J: TRBJ2-5
DNA: TGTGCCAGCAGAACAGGAGGGGGCATTAGAATGGAGACCCAGTACTTC
CDR3: CASRTGGGIRMETQYF

length: 15
D: TRBD2
V: TRBV6-1
size: NA
J: TRBJ2-5
DNA: TGTGCCAGCAGCCCCCTACTAGCGGGAGGAGAGACCCAGTACTTC
CDR3: CASSPLLAGGETQYF

length: 15
D: NA
V: TRBV7-7
size: NA
J: TRBJ1-3
DNA: TGTGCTAGCAGCTTAGTGGCGGTCTCTGGAAACACCATATATTTT
CDR3: CASSLVAVSGNTIYF

length: 15
D: NA
V: TRBV5-4
size: NA
J: TRBJ2-1
DNA: TGTGCCAGCAGCTTGGTAGCAACGCTATACAATGAGCAGTTCTTC
CDR3: CASSLVATLYNEQFF

length: 15
D: NA
V: TRBV4-1
size: NA
J: TRBJ2-7
DNA: TGCGCCAGCAGCCAAGGTGCGACAGATTCCTACGAGCAGTACTTC
CDR3: CASSQGATDSYEQYF